Sequencing of this TCR beta chain was carried out in a study of immune cell composition in non-small cell lung cancer. TCRdb's copy holds only in-frame clones and misses some; the assay was immunoSEQ multiplex PCR. Here the sample spans about 4,600 clones, around four fifths being singletons. CDR1 is SGDLS, CDR2 YYNGEE, per germline. V lost 0 bases, J lost 5 bases, and 5 bases stayed unmatched. The CDR3 consists of 15 residues. Overall study results and limits: Top 10 clone scores and clonality were higher in squamous than adenocarcinoma. Dominant in vivo tumour-associated clones were not shown to share tumour-reactive sequences.

Points on this clone: Its antigen is not identified.

The chain carries TRBV9 and TRBJ2-7, with TRBD2 matching 10 bases. The sequenced material came from lung tumor tissue. This TCR was recovered from a human donor with non-small cell lung cancer. CDR3 DNA: TGTGCCAGCAGCGTAGCTGGGACTAGCGCCGACGAGCAGTACTTC. This sequence encodes CASSVAGTSADEQYF.